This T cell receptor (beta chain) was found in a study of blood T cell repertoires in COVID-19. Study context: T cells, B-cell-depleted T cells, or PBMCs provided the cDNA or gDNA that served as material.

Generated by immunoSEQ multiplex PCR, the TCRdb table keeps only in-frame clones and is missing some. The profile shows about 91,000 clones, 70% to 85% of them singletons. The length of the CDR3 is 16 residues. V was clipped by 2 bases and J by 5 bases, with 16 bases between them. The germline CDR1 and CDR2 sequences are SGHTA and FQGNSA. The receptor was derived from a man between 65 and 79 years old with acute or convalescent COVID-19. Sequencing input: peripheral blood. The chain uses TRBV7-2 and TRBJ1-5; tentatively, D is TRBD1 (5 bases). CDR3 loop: CASSLYPQGGHQPQHF. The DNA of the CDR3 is TGTGCCAGCAGCTTATATCCCCAGGGCGGCCATCAGCCCCAGCATTTT.